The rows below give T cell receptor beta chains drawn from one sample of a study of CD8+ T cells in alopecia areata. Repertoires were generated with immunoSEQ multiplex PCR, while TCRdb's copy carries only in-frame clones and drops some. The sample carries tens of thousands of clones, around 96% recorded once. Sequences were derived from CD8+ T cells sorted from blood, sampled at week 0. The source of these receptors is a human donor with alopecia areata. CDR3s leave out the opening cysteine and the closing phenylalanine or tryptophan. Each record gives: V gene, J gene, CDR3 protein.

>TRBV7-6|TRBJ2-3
ASSLGNIKTDTQY
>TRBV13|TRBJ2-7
ASSSGTSGGLSSYEQY
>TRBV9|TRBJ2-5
ASSVGGSETQY
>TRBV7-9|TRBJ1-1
ASSPPTSLNTEAF
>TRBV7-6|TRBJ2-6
ASSLIASGANVLT
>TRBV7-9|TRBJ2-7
ASSARDSSFGEQY
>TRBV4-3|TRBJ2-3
ASSQVHGQGTDTQY
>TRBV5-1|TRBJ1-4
ASSPTGINEKLF
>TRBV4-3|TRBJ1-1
ASSPDALNTEAF
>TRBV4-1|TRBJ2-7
ASSQGPPGSTYEQY
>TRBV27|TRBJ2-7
ASSFGGPGYEQY
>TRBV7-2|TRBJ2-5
ASSLAPGGQETQY
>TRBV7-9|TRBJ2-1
ASSSPRGPQYNEQF
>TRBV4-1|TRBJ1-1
ASSLYTGPPNTEAF
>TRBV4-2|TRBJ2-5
ASSQAGYNQETQY
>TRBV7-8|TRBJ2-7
ASSLREAETSYEQY
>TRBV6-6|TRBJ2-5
ASSLGTLEETQY
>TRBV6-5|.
ASSYRQGGHEQY
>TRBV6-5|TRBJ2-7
ASSLSGQGYEQY
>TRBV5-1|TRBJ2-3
ASSEGLGDTQY
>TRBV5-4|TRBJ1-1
ASSLRSFNTEAF
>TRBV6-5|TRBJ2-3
ASSYLGAPSQY
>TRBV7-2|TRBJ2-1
ASSPNSDRHNEQF
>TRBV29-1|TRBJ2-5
SVVGLAGGRETQY
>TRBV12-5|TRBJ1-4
ASGLVRSGSTNEKLF
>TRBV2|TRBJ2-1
ASVRAALSYNEQF
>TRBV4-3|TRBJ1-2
ASSPRDALTNGYT
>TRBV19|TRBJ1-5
ASSGQGSQPQH
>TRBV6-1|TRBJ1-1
ASRTGQQLNTEAF
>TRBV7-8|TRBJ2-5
ASSSPRVHRGQETQY
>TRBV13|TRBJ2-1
ASSGTDRVSLNEQF
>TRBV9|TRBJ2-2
ASNLGQGGPGELF
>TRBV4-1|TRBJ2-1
ASSQGSGVYNEQF
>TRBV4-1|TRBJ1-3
ASSQTQGTSGNTIY
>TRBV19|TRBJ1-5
ASSPGPWSNQPQH
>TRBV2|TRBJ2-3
ASSDWDGSTDTQY
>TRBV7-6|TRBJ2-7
ASSPLGAGRSYEQY
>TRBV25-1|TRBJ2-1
ASSDGNNEQF